This entry features one T cell receptor beta chain sequence. An end of the junction does not agree with germline; a read error may underlie this. The blood RNA (from unsorted whole blood) was obtained, and germline DNA was also extracted. It was before surgery that four milliliters of peripheral blood were collected. The data are from a study of tumor-infiltrating lymphocytes in primary liver carcinoma. Study as a whole: Surgical resection treated primary liver carcinoma in the patients. Those enrolled were patients of both sexes, who were aged 30 to 69 years. The tumors ranged from about 4 to 10 cm across and fell within stage T1-T3 N0M0.

Synthesis of TCR beta cDNA was carried out from approximately 0.55 ug total RNA with a constant-region primer. Each TCR beta library was derived from three nested multiplex PCR rounds that employed slightly modified ARM-PCR. TCRdb itself ran the multiplex PCR reads through MiXCR, one entry per CDR3 protein. The sample consists of 250,000 to 400,000 distinct CDR3 sequences, approximately 65% of them appearing once. The clonotype was recovered from a man in his forties with primary liver carcinoma and hepatitis B virus infection. Sample: peripheral blood.

CDR3 in DNA: TGTGCCAGTAACCAAGGGGGACTTCTTGATCCAATCTACGGGCAGTACTTC. Its protein is CASNQGGLLDPIYGQYF. The rearrangement links TRBV4-2 to TRBJ2-7; D may match TRBD1 or TRBD2 (6 bases each). Germline V gene sequence: CDR1 LGHNA, CDR2 YNFKEQ. The CDR3 is 17 residues long.